Listed below are T cell receptor beta chains from one sample, sequenced in a study of regulatory and conventional T cells in RAG deficiency. The repertoire was sequenced with immunoSEQ multiplex PCR; TCRdb's copy has only in-frame clones and lacks some. The sample shows 6,000 or so clones, under 95% of them seen only once. Input material: CD8+ T cells sorted from blood. The source is a human donor with RAG deficiency presenting as severe combined immunodeficiency. Each CDR3 is given without its conserved first and last residue. Size tells how often a clone was seen (once, few, many) or the class of an expanded clone, and some rows leave it out.

V: TRBV27
size: once
CDR3: ASRGAGSPGELF

V: TRBV6-5
size: NA
CDR3: ASSYSTGELF

V: TRBV27
size: NA
CDR3: ASSSPYEQY

V: TRBV5-4
size: NA
CDR3: ASSPGTGRYEQY

V: TRBV19
size: few
CDR3: ASRRDTGELF

V: TRBV5-1
size: NA
CDR3: ASSPLLAGMGETQY

V: TRBV4-3
size: NA
CDR3: ASSQGLAGGYNEQF

V: TRBV19
size: NA
CDR3: ASSMIPSGREQY

V: TRBV21-1
size: NA
CDR3: ASRDRREQRDWQGTQH

V: TRBV27
size: NA
CDR3: ASRHQGEQF

V: TRBV7-2
size: few
CDR3: ASSTAYEQY

V: TRBV27
size: NA
CDR3: ASSLAPGTEAF

V: TRBV5-1
size: NA
CDR3: ASSSSGHDEQY

V: TRBV11-2
size: NA
CDR3: ASSLGTEAF

V: TRBV27
size: NA
CDR3: ASSLWTEGGETQY

V: TRBV4-1
size: NA
CDR3: ASSQVGVYEQY

V: TRBV7-9
size: once
CDR3: ASSLIGRSNEQF

V: TRBV30
size: NA
CDR3: AWTGGYEQY

V: TRBV27
size: NA
CDR3: ASSDSSGANVLT

V: TRBV27
size: NA
CDR3: ASSKMTSGRRYEQY

V: TRBV27
size: NA
CDR3: ASSFFGSLIYEQY

V: TRBV19
size: NA
CDR3: AISWGTEAF

V: TRBV4-1
size: NA
CDR3: ASSQETVAGGPPDTQY

V: TRBV7-2
size: NA
CDR3: ASSLEVAQETQY

V: TRBV12-5
size: NA
CDR3: ASGWGQNNEQF

V: TRBV15
size: NA
CDR3: ATSSLSGTVPSYEQY

V: TRBV9
size: NA
CDR3: ASSASPPDRANVLT

V: TRBV7-8
size: NA
CDR3: ASSLAVVRQY

V: TRBV28
size: NA
CDR3: ASSWDSSYNEQF

V: TRBV10-3
size: NA
CDR3: AIAQSPGTGNNEQF

V: TRBV15
size: NA
CDR3: ATSTRGGIGSDTQY

V: TRBV7-2
size: NA
CDR3: ASSLNQGLRDIQY

V: TRBV13
size: once
CDR3: ASSLVSDTQY

V: TRBV2
size: once
CDR3: ASSERRGETQY

V: TRBV9
size: NA
CDR3: ASSGRVQETQY

V: TRBV15
size: NA
CDR3: ATSRFTGEQY

V: TRBV5-1
size: NA
CDR3: ASSFGGELF

V: TRBV19
size: NA
CDR3: ASSIVGENTEAF

V: TRBV9
size: NA
CDR3: ASSITGTSTDTQY

V: TRBV27
size: NA
CDR3: ASSLTDSYEQY

V: TRBV27
size: NA
CDR3: ASSLFPGVAEPQY

V: TRBV7-6
size: NA
CDR3: ASSLDRNEQF

V: TRBV7-9
size: once
CDR3: ASGGLEAF

V: TRBV10-3
size: NA
CDR3: AISESRTGLGETQY

V: TRBV12-5
size: NA
CDR3: ASGLGPYSNQPQH

V: TRBV7-2
size: NA
CDR3: ASSLPQAGANVLT

V: TRBV7-9
size: once
CDR3: ASSGPGTKNIQY

V: TRBV30
size: once
CDR3: AYGTGEMNTEAF

V: TRBV9
size: NA
CDR3: ASSVPGEETQY

V: TRBV4-1
size: NA
CDR3: ASSQAGDRGAGANVLT

V: TRBV5-1
size: NA
CDR3: ASSLGALGTEAF

V: TRBV7-9
size: NA
CDR3: ASSAPGFTETQY

V: TRBV7-2
size: few
CDR3: ASSLDYEQY

V: TRBV2
size: NA
CDR3: ASTEGTGLPETQY

V: TRBV10-3
size: NA
CDR3: AISPGTGAVFYYTEAF

V: TRBV27
size: NA
CDR3: ASSLWTGGRETQY

V: TRBV2
size: NA
CDR3: AVKRGYGYT

V: TRBV5-6
size: NA
CDR3: ASSRATGGETQY

V: TRBV19
size: few
CDR3: ASRDRGQETQY

V: TRBV5-4
size: NA
CDR3: ASKRGGAETQY